A selection of T cell receptor beta chains follows, all from one sample in a study of CD8+CD57+ T cells in acquired aplastic anemia. TCRdb re-analysed the reads in MiXCR, keeping a single row per CDR3 protein. Among 310,000 or so distinct CDR3 sequences, approximately 58% were seen once, and the ten largest hold approximately 1.3%. The sequenced material came from sorted CD4+, CD8+, or CD8+CD57+ T cells (not recorded which) from PBMCs. These receptor sequences come from a human donor with aplastic anemia. CDR3s include the opening cysteine and the closing phenylalanine or tryptophan. D genes are given only for firm matches. Part of the rows lack a size; the others show once, few, many or a class for expanded clones.

d_gene,v_gene,j_gene,abundance,CDR3aa,CDR3nt
.,TRBV7-3,TRBJ2-5,few,CASSSNGGHLRETQYF,TGTGCCAGCAGCTCTAACGGAGGACATCTTCGGGAGACCCAGTACTTC
.,TRBV19,TRBJ2-7,.,CASSIARDYEQYF,TGTGCCAGTAGTATAGCCAGGGATTACGAGCAGTACTTC
TRBD2,TRBV11-2,TRBJ2-7,.,CASAAGTRGYEQYF,TGTGCCAGCGCGGCCGGGACTAGGGGATACGAGCAGTACTTC
.,TRBV20-1,TRBJ1-1,.,CSARRPQGSTEAFF,TGCAGTGCCAGACGCCCCCAAGGGAGCACTGAAGCTTTCTTT
TRBD1,TRBV7-9,TRBJ2-5,.,CASSARTGLVPYQETQYF,TGTGCCAGCAGCGCCCGGACAGGCCTCGTACCATACCAAGAGACCCAGTACTTC
TRBD2,TRBV6-1,TRBJ2-1,many,CASSVSGGAINEQFF,TGTGCCAGCAGCGTTAGCGGGGGGGCGATCAATGAGCAGTTCTTC
.,TRBV18,TRBJ1-3,few,CASSLSVESSGNTIYF,TGTGCCAGCTCACTCTCGGTTGAGAGTTCTGGAAACACCATATATTTT
.,TRBV27,TRBJ2-5,many,CASSSADGETQYF,TGTGCCAGCAGTTCGGCCGATGGGGAGACCCAGTACTTC
TRBD1,TRBV25-1,TRBJ2-3,.,CASSDLDRVTDTQYF,TGTGCCAGCAGTGACCTCGACAGGGTCACAGATACGCAGTATTTT
TRBD2,TRBV24-1,TRBJ2-1,.,CATSDLAGGPYNEQFF,TGTGCCACCAGTGATTTGGCGGGGGGGCCTTACAATGAGCAGTTCTTC
TRBD2,TRBV7-3,TRBJ2-7,many,CASSSQPGGPYEQYF,TGTGCCAGCAGCTCCCAACCGGGGGGTCCCTACGAGCAGTACTTC
.,TRBV2,TRBJ2-2,.,CASSAEGPNTGELSW,TGTGCCAGCAGTGCCGAGGGACCGAACACCGGGGAGCTGTCTTGG
.,TRBV25-1,TRBJ1-2,.,CASSHPQTDNYGYTF,TGTGCCAGCAGTCATCCTCAGACAGATAACTATGGCTACACCTTC
TRBD1,TRBV30,TRBJ1-1,many,CASQRQGSEAFF,TGTGCCTCACAAAGACAGGGTTCTGAAGCTTTCTTT